Described below is a single TCR beta chain sequence and its context. At the survey level, the v3.0 immunoSEQ assay was run. Data came from immunoSEQ multiplex PCR; TCRdb stores just in-frame clones and leaves some out. The sample comprises about 20,000 clones, just over 90% of which are singletons, and 9.2% rests with the top ten. This specimen belongs to a study of long-term antiretroviral therapy in people with HIV. The CDR3 spans 13 residues. V was pared by 3 bases and J by 3 bases, with 9 bases between. Germline V gene sequence: CDR1 SGHTA, CDR2 FQGNSA. The J gene is TRBJ2-7, the V gene TRBV7-2, with a tentative D call TRBD1 (6 bases). The sequencing here drew on unsorted PBMCs, taken approximately 4.4 years before starting antiretroviral therapy. The sequence derives from a woman aged 25-40 years with HIV. The CDR3 protein is CASSFQGLYEQYF. In nucleotides, the CDR3 is TGTGCCAGCAGCTTCCAGGGGCTCTACGAGCAGTACTTC.